This T cell receptor beta chain appears in the sequencing data of a study of T cells after yellow fever vaccination. Study-wide findings and caveats: Booster samples showed a return of most primary-vaccination clones (almost 97% CD4, around 88% CD8).

Comment on this clonotype: Its specificity is unknown.

TCRdb reprocessed the 5' RACE reads via MiXCR and lists one record per CDR3 protein. The sample records some 560,000 distinct CDR3 sequences, roughly 21% being singletons. Germline CDR1 SGHAT, CDR2 FQNNGV. V was trimmed by 2 bases and J by 0 bases, leaving 8 bases between them. The CDR3 consists of 15 residues. The rearrangement links TRBV11-2 to TRBJ1-3; no clear D gene. The sequences come from PBMCs, collected 15 days after the yellow fever booster vaccination. The TCR sequence derives from a man aged 30 to 39 who received the YFV17D yellow fever vaccine. CDR3 DNA: TGTGCCAGCAGCTTAACCGGGGTCTCTGGAAACACCATATATTTT. Its translation: CASSLTGVSGNTIYF.